This T cell receptor (beta chain) was recorded in a study of T cells in Graves' hyperthyroidism and ophthalmopathy. The CDR3 contains 14 residues. Germline CDR1 is LGHDT and CDR2 is YNNKEL (reference sequence). Trimming removed 4 bases from V and 5 bases from J; junction bases left unmatched: 6. The TCR beta CDR3 regions underwent amplification using RNA transcripts as the source. The study used the HTBI primer set for a first-round RT-PCR of the TCR CDR3. TCRdb used MiXCR to reprocess the multiplex PCR reads, holding one entry per CDR3 protein. The sample includes 460,000 or so distinct CDR3 sequences, approximately 15% of them seen just once.

Sequences were obtained from blood. The sequence came from a woman aged 18 to 35 with Graves' hyperthyroidism. This chain connects TRBV3-1 to TRBJ2-3; 7 bases are a match to TRBD1. CDR3 sequence: CASSRNRGGDTQYF. The DNA of the CDR3 is TGTGCCAGCAGCCGTAACAGGGGTGGAGATACGCAGTATTTT.